This record covers a single TCR beta chain. Germline assignment: CDR1 SGHNT and CDR2 YYREEE (reference sequence). V lost 4 bases and J 2 bases, leaving 16 bases between the germline ends. The CDR3 is 15 amino acids. Original analysis: Cell counts per sample came from amplifying reference gene primers. This table comes from immunoSEQ multiplex PCR, and its TCRdb copy is limited to in-frame clones, with some not included. V, J and clone size are taken as reported in that table, and D and trimming were inferred from the DNA itself. The sample consists of approximately 340,000 clones, about nine tenths of them appearing once. The data were taken from a study of blood T cell repertoires in COVID-19. Whole-study context: PBMCs, B-cell-depleted T cells, or T cells provided the cDNA or gDNA that made up the material.

Sequencing input: peripheral blood. This TCR came from a man younger than 45 with COVID-19, enrolled during active disease. The genes are TRBV5-4 and TRBJ2-7; D is possibly TRBD1 (6 bases). The chain's CDR3 is CASSISGTRTYEQYF. The DNA for the CDR3 is TGTGCCAGCAGCATTTCCGGGACAAGGACCTACGAGCAGTACTTC.